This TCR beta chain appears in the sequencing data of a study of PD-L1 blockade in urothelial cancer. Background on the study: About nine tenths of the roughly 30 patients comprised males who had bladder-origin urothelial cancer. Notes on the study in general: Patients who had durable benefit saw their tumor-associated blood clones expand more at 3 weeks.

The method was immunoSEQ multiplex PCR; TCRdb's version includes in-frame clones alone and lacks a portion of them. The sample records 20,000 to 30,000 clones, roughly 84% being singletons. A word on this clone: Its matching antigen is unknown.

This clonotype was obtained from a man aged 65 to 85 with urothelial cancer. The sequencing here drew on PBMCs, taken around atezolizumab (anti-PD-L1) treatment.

In DNA, the CDR3 is TGCGCCAGCAGTTATTTAGCGGGAGGAACAGATACGCAGTATTTT. Translation: CASSYLAGGTDTQYF. V usage is TRBV5-1 and J usage is TRBJ2-3; TRBD2 matches 10 bases. V dropped 5 bases and J dropped 3; count of bases not matched to a gene: 6. The CDR3 spans 15 residues. Germline V gene sequence: CDR1 SGHRS, CDR2 YFSETQ.